One sample yielded the 9 T cell receptor beta chains listed below, sequenced in a study of blood T cell repertoires in COVID-19. The data were produced by immunoSEQ multiplex PCR, yet TCRdb's version contains in-frame clones alone and is incomplete. The data contain some 340,000 clones, 85% to 95% of them singletons. The source material was PBMCs or T cells enriched from blood (not recorded which). The receptors come from a woman between 25 and 40 years old who had been exposed to COVID-19.

The rearrangement uses TRBV18 and TRBJ1-4; maybe TRBD1 (6 bases). Germline CDR1 KGHSH, CDR2 LQKENI. V lost 4 bases to trimming and J lost 3 bases, with 12 bases between them. This CDR3 spans 15 amino acids. CDR3 in DNA: TGTGCCAGCTCACAGTCACAGGGCTCTAATGAAAAACTGTTTTTT. As protein: CASSQSQGSNEKLFF.

A single count supports this clone. The chain employs TRBV12-2 and TRBJ1-2; no DNA check was done on the table's D call, TRBD1. TRBV12-2 is marked as a pseudogene. This CDR3 comprises 14 residues. The CDR3 region is CASRLDPGDYGYTF. The CDR3, as DNA: TGTGCAAGTCGCTTAGATCCAGGGGACTATGGCTACACCTTC.

The CDR3 is CASSIGTSGGAAETQYF. As DNA, the CDR3 is TGTGCCAGTAGTATCGGGACTAGCGGGGGGGCCGCAGAGACCCAGTACTTC. The V and J genes are TRBV19 and TRBJ2-5; 16 bases map to TRBD2. There are 17 residues in the CDR3. CDR1 is LNHDA and CDR2 is SQIVND in the germline V gene (reference sequence). The V gene end was trimmed by 3 bases and the J gene end by 4 bases; junction bases not matched to a gene: 5.

This chain uses TRBV5-1 with TRBJ1-2, with D tentatively TRBD1 (6 bases). CDR3 length equals 13 residues. Looked up from germline, CDR1 is SGHRS and CDR2 is YFSETQ. V lost 5 bases and J 6 bases, leaving 14 bases between the germline ends. This chain's CDR3 is CASRPGTKDGYTF. CDR3 nucleotides: TGCGCCAGCAGACCGGGGACAAAGGATGGCTACACCTTC.

V and J are TRBV4-1 and TRBJ1-2; 7 nucleotides align to TRBD1. The CDR3 extends over 15 amino acids. V shed 1 base and J 7 bases; nucleotides not matched to a gene: 9. Looked up from germline, CDR1 is MGHRA and CDR2 is YSYEKL. CDR3 amino acids: CASSQGGSPGGGYTF. The DNA of the CDR3 is TGCGCCAGCAGCCAAGGAGGAAGCCCAGGGGGTGGCTACACCTTC.

The chain employs TRBV5-1 and TRBJ2-1; D might be TRBD1 (6 bases). The length of the CDR3 is 14 residues. V was clipped by 1 base and J by 4 bases, with 9 bases between them. Germline assignment: CDR1 SGHRS and CDR2 YFSETQ. CDR3 sequence reads: CASSLRTVYNEQFF. In DNA form, the CDR3 reads TGCGCCAGCAGCTTGCGGACAGTGTACAATGAGCAGTTCTTC.

This clone appeared a single time. This sequence joins TRBV4-2 and TRBJ1-4; weak D call: TRBD1 (5 bases). In germline, CDR1 is LGHNA, CDR2 YNFKEQ. Trimming cost V 0 bases and J 9 bases, with 8 bases left between them. The CDR3 is 13 amino acids. The CDR3 sequence is CASSQEVDKKLFF. CDR3 DNA sequence: TGTGCCAGCAGCCAAGAGGTGGACAAAAAACTGTTTTTT.

The chain uses TRBV28 and TRBJ2-7; a possible D gene is TRBD1 (5 bases). The CDR3 is 12 residues long. Trimming pared 6 bases from V and 7 bases from J, leaving 13 bases between. Germline CDR1 MDHEN, CDR2 SYDVKM. The CDR3: CASRDPREEQYF. Written as DNA, the CDR3 is TGTGCCAGCAGAGACCCCAGGGAAGAGCAGTACTTC.

The chain carries TRBV7-9 and TRBJ2-7, with D maybe TRBD1 (6 bases). CDR1 and CDR2 (germline): SEHNR, FQNEAQ (reference sequence). The CDR3 runs 13 residues. Trimming pared 5 bases from V and 4 bases from J, leaving 12 bases between. CDR3 DNA sequence: TGTGCCAGCAGCCTAGGACAGATTTACGAGCAGTACTTC. Protein sequence: CASSLGQIYEQYF.